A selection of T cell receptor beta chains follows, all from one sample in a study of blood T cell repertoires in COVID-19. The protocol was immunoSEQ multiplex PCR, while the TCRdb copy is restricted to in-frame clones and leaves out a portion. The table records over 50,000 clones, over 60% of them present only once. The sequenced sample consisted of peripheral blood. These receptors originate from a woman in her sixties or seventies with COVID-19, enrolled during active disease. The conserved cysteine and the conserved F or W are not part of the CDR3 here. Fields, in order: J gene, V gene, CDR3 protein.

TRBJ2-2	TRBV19	AGSIERGRGELF
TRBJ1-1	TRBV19	ASSIELNTEAF
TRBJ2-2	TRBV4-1	ASSSGGVGELF
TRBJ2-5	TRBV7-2	ASIEDRAKETQY
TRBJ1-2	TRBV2	ASSDQGAGGYT
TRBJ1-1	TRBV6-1	ASSEGSPGAF
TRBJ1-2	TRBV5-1	ASSLGPGQAYGYT
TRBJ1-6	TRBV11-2	ASSPGTGGSSPLH
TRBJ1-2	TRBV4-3	ASSQGDREWDGYT
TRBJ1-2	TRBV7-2	ASSSWGTGEGGYT
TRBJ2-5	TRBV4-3	ASSQDLGTGRGETQY
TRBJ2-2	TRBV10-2	ASSSGGYVGELF
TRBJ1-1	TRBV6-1	ASSEPGWNTEAF
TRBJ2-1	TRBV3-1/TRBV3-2	ASLGLAGGNEQF
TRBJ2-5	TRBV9	ASSVGGLARETQY
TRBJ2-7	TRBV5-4	ASSLGAYEQY
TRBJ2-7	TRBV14	ASSQDSGVRDEQY
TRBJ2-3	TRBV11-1	ASSLELASTDTQY
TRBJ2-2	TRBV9	ASSVAGQGPGELF